This TCR beta chain was sequenced in a study of T cells expressing NK-cell markers. The authors made TCR beta cDNA libraries by 5'RACE template switching. This switching added a universal primer site and UMIs. TCRdb reprocessed the 5' RACE reads and stores each CDR3 protein as one record, lacking DNA. The sample's table shows 400,000 or so distinct CDR3 sequences. The CDR3 contains 15 residues. The receptor was isolated from a woman aged 45-60 years in good health. Sample: blood T cells: a sorted CD56 or NKG2C T cell subset, CD4+ or CD8+ T cells, or bulk PBMC T cells (not recorded which). The rearrangement uses TRBV12-3 or TRBV12-4 and TRBJ2-3; the D call from TCRdb, TRBD1, cannot be confirmed without DNA. The chain's CDR3 is CASSTSGQGPVTQYF.